This T cell receptor beta chain was recorded in a study of blood T cell repertoires in COVID-19 (dated by TCRdb to 2018 to 2020). In the study overall: The collaborator samples originated in the United States, Italy and Spain and spanned the acute and convalescent phases of COVID-19. The prospective study material was composed of cDNA or gDNA derived from T cells, B-cell-depleted T cells, or PBMCs. Deeply sampled blood TCRbeta repertoires from subjects exposed to, actively infected with, or recovered from COVID-19 were included in the dataset. The repertoires were made available in a free public database intended to serve as a resource for research on the immune response to SARS-CoV-2. Samples were obtained from the ongoing ImmuneRACE study (first 160 participants) and from some 1,300 subjects provided by 6 global collaborators. The sample metadata nearly always contained a de-identified subject ID, COVID-19 status, age in years and sex. Where available, HLA class I and class II types were taken from metadata supplied by the sample provider and were not determined by assay-based typing.

Collaborating institutions collected whole blood in K2EDTA tubes following their own protocols. For TCRbeta analysis, collaborator samples were shipped as frozen whole blood, as isolated PBMCs, or as DNA extracted from either sample type. V and J are trimmed by 5 bases and 5 bases, and the gene matches miss 2 bases of the junction. The CDR3 holds 13 amino acids from the cysteine to the phenylalanine. Kept here is only the CDR3 DNA, which spans 39 bases and is read in frame from base 1. From the germline V gene, CDR1 is SGHTA and CDR2 is FQGNSA. TCRbeta CDR3 regions were amplified from genomic DNA by means of the immunoSEQ Assay, a bias-controlled multiplex PCR. Per the source publication's procedure: The number of nucleated cells in each sample was estimated by amplification of reference gene primers within the assay. Sequence reads were collapsed and filtered to measure the absolute abundance of every unique TCRbeta CDR3 rearrangement. Productive Simpson clonality was computed per sample as the square root of Simpson's diversity index over productive rearrangements. The immuneACCESS repertoire file appears here via TCRdb, limited to in-frame rearrangements. These files lack a portion of the clones; in checked studies, under half of the deficit traces to unresolved V genes, and the cause of the others is not known. V, J and clone size were drawn from that table, and D and trimming were deduced from the DNA. The table for this sample lists more than 150,000 clones; about 89% of them were counted only once. Roughly 2.5% of the sample is taken by the ten largest.

This clone was counted a few times. It has no known antigen specificity. Base qualities were left out, and no much larger clone turns up one base away. General findings and caveats noted by the study authors: The quantity of clinical and demographic metadata differed by source and by participant and was supplied without curation.

What was sequenced was peripheral blood. This sequence was found in a man aged 35-49 years with active or convalescent COVID-19. The chain links TRBV7-2 with TRBJ1-5; TRBD1 matches 8 bases in the middle. Here is the DNA: TGTGCCAGCAGCATGGACAGGGATCAGCCCCAGCATTTT. Its translation is CASSMDRDQPQHF.